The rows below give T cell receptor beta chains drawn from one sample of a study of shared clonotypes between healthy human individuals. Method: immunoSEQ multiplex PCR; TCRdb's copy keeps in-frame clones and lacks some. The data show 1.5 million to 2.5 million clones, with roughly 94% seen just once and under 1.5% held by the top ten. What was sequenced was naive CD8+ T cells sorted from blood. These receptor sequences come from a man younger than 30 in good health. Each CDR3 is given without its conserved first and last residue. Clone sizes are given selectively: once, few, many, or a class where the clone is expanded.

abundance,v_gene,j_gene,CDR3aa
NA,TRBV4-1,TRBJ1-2,ASSQGGGLNYGYT
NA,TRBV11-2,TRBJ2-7,ASSLEDSLDEQY
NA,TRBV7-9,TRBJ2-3,ASSPRTGVSTDTQY
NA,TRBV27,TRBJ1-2,ASSLSFGDAVGNYGYT
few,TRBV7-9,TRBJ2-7,ASSLGGTEQY
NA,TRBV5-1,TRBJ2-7,ASSLNRDGYEQY
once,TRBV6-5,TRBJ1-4,ASSYSPGGDRGKLF
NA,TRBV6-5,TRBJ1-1,ASSLPHGGRTEAF
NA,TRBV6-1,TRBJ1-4,ASSEWTGGHATNEKLF
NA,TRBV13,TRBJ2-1,ASSLQGGPYNEQF
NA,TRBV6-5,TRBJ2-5,ASSYLQGMKETQY